A selection of T cell receptor beta chains follows, all from one sample in a study of cytomegalovirus exposure and HLA in healthy donors. Libraries were prepared by immunoSEQ multiplex PCR; TCRdb keeps only in-frame clonotypes and omits some of them. The data contain 75,000 to 95,000 clones, more than 80% of them seen just once; the ten biggest clones take up under 2.5%. Sequencing used PBMCs. The receptors here all came from a man younger than 35 in good health and CMV-seronegative. The CDR3 runs from the conserved cysteine through the conserved F or W. Each record gives: V gene, clone size, J gene, CDR3 protein. Size is omitted from some rows. Given values are once, few, many or a class for expanded clones.

v_call: TRBV7-9; clone_size: NA; j_call: TRBJ2-6; cdr3_aa: CASWGESGANVLTF
v_call: TRBV6-1; clone_size: once; j_call: TRBJ1-4; cdr3_aa: CASSEEGRKLFF
v_call: TRBV4-1; clone_size: NA; j_call: TRBJ1-6; cdr3_aa: CASSQDGSEYSYNSPLHF
v_call: TRBV7-3; clone_size: NA; j_call: TRBJ2-1; cdr3_aa: CASSQHSGSGIGDNEQFF
v_call: TRBV6-1; clone_size: NA; j_call: TRBJ2-2; cdr3_aa: CASGATTNTGELFF
v_call: TRBV6-5; clone_size: NA; j_call: TRBJ2-3; cdr3_aa: CASRGTGADTQYF
v_call: TRBV28; clone_size: NA; j_call: TRBJ1-2; cdr3_aa: CASSVSVYGYTF
v_call: TRBV7-9; clone_size: NA; j_call: TRBJ2-7; cdr3_aa: CASSVAGGRGTYEQYF
v_call: TRBV19; clone_size: NA; j_call: TRBJ2-3; cdr3_aa: CASSISHPGTQYF
v_call: TRBV25-1; clone_size: NA; j_call: TRBJ1-6; cdr3_aa: CASEPPGVSSPLHF
v_call: TRBV6-5; clone_size: NA; j_call: TRBJ2-1; cdr3_aa: CASSHGTSLGNEQFF
v_call: TRBV15; clone_size: NA; j_call: TRBJ2-5; cdr3_aa: CATSRDPSGILGTQYF
v_call: TRBV28; clone_size: NA; j_call: TRBJ2-5; cdr3_aa: CASSSGRGVETQYF
v_call: TRBV19; clone_size: NA; j_call: TRBJ1-2; cdr3_aa: CASNPTGDGNYGYTF